This T cell receptor beta chain was sequenced for a study of blood T cell repertoires in COVID-19. In the original analysis: Estimated nucleated cell counts came from reference gene primer amplification. The method was immunoSEQ multiplex PCR; TCRdb's version includes in-frame clones alone and lacks a portion of them. V and J calls and clone size are copied from that table; D and trimming were computed from the DNA. This sample has roughly 48,000 clones, with roughly 87% found just once. The TCR comes from a woman of 80 years or more with acute or convalescent COVID-19. Sequencing was carried out using peripheral blood.

The CDR3 bases are TGTGCCAGCAGCTTTCGGCAGGGGGAGACCCAGTACTTC. It is translated as CASSFRQGETQYF. The chain carries TRBV5-6 and TRBJ2-5; a weak D match, TRBD1 (6 bases). The V and J ends lost 2 bases and 5 bases respectively, with 10 bases between them. Germline V gene lookup returns CDR1 SGHDT and CDR2 YYEEEE. The CDR3 has 13 amino acids.